Shown below are 28 T cell receptor beta chains from a single sample sequenced in a study of T cells expressing NK-cell markers. TCRdb reprocessed the 5' RACE reads; each CDR3 protein has one entry and no DNA is given. The clone table shows about 150,000 distinct CDR3 sequences, with the ten largest holding around 12%. Material for sequencing was blood T cells: a sorted CD56 or NKG2C T cell subset, CD4+ or CD8+ T cells, or bulk PBMC T cells (not recorded which). The source of these receptors is a man aged 18 to 30 in good health.

This sequence joins TRBV7-6 and TRBJ1-4. This CDR3 is 14 amino acids long. CDR1 and CDR2 (germline): SGHVS, FNYEAQ. CDR3 sequence reads: CASSSGSTNEKLFF.

The rearrangement links TRBV28 to TRBJ2-1. CDR1 is MDHEN and CDR2 is SYDVKM in the germline V gene. The CDR3 length is 14 residues. The CDR3 loop reads CASSFPDSLNEQFF.

The rearrangement links TRBV20-1 to TRBJ2-7; TCRdb's D call of TRBD1 is untestable without DNA. The germline V gene has CDR1 DFQATT and CDR2 SNEGSKA (reference sequence). This CDR3 has 13 residues. CDR3 sequence: CSARPASAPEQYF.

The V gene is TRBV5-1, the J gene TRBJ1-1. The CDR3 totals 16 residues. CDR1 and CDR2 (germline): SGHRS, YFSETQ. The CDR3 sequence: CASSLGTGILNTEAFF.

The chain couples TRBV4-2 to TRBJ2-1. Germline V lookup: CDR1 LGHNA, CDR2 YNFKEQ. There are 11 residues in the CDR3. CDR3 residues: CASSQVGEQFF.

This chain links TRBV7-9 with TRBJ2-7; there is no DNA to check the TCRdb D call of TRBD1. Germline V gene lookup returns CDR1 SEHNR and CDR2 FQNEAQ (reference sequence). The CDR3 length is 13 residues. CDR3 in amino acids: CASSTPTAFEQYF. The full variable domain, with the rest looked up from reference TRBV7-9 and TRBJ2-7, is DTGVSQNPRHKITKRGQNVTFRCDPISEHNRLYWYRQTLGQGPEFLTYFQNEAQLEKSRLLSDRFSAERPKGSFSTLEIQRTEQGDSAMYLCASSTPTAFEQYFGPGTRLTVT.

The chain joins TRBV6-5 to TRBJ2-1; absent DNA, TCRdb's TRBD1 call cannot be checked. The CDR3 is made up of 15 amino acids. The germline V gene encodes CDR1 MNHEY and CDR2 SVGAGI. The CDR3 loop is CASSYSDRVINEQFF.

The rearrangement joins TRBV4-1 to TRBJ2-5. The CDR3 extends over 14 amino acids. The germline gives CDR1 MGHRA, CDR2 YSYEKL. CDR3 loop: CASSQSSQQETQYF.

The rearrangement joins TRBV20-1 to TRBJ2-1; there is no DNA to check the TCRdb D call of TRBD2. Germline V gene sequence: CDR1 DFQATT, CDR2 SNEGSKA (reference sequence). This CDR3 contains 18 residues. The CDR3 sequence: CSARDIGWETLSYNEQFF.

The CDR3 here is CASSQVTDDGYTF. The J gene is TRBJ1-2, the V gene TRBV4-1. Per germline, CDR1 MGHRA and CDR2 YSYEKL. The CDR3 sequence is 13 residues long.

The chain carries TRBV6-2 or TRBV6-3 and TRBJ2-1; TCRdb proposes TRBD2, but this gene call is untestable without DNA. In germline, CDR1 is MNHEY, CDR2 SVGEGT. CDR3 size: 15 residues. CDR3 in amino acids: CASSYGTSYSAEQFF.

The chain carries TRBV27 and TRBJ2-1. Germline-derived CDR1 and CDR2 are MNHEY and SMNVEV (reference sequence). This CDR3 has 11 residues. The CDR3 protein is CASKAVGEQFF.

The V call is TRBV24-1, the J call TRBJ2-1. This CDR3 contains 15 residues. Looked up from germline, CDR1 is KGHDR and CDR2 is SFDVKD. The CDR3: CATESGGVDSNEQFF.

J is TRBJ2-1 and V is TRBV28; TCRdb indicates TRBD2, and absent DNA this call remains unverified. Germline CDR1 reads MDHEN; CDR2 reads SYDVKM. The CDR3 extends over 17 amino acids. The CDR3 loop is CASSDGLAGGPSDEQFF.

The gene calls are TRBV6-5 and TRBJ2-1; TCRdb proposes TRBD1, but this gene call is untestable without DNA. The CDR3 runs to 12 residues. Per germline, CDR1 MNHEY and CDR2 SVGAGI. The CDR3 reads CASSFPGQSEFF.

The chain couples TRBV20-1 to TRBJ2-1. Per the germline V gene, CDR1 is DFQATT and CDR2 is SNEGSKA (reference sequence). The CDR3 loop spans 12 amino acids. The CDR3 reads CSALDARTEQFF.

The rearrangement links TRBV15 to TRBJ1-1. The germline CDR1 and CDR2 sequences are LNHNV and YYDKDF (reference sequence). The CDR3 loop spans 13 amino acids. CDR3: CATRRPGNTEAFF.

The CDR3 loop reads CASSIRYSGELFF. The chain combines TRBV19 with TRBJ2-2; TCRdb picks TRBD2, but there is no DNA to check that call. Germline V lookup: CDR1 LNHDA, CDR2 SQIVND (reference sequence). The CDR3 loop spans 13 amino acids.

The V call is TRBV12-3 or TRBV12-4, the J call TRBJ2-7; TCRdb picks TRBD1, but there is no DNA to check that call. The CDR3 sequence is 13 residues long. The CDR3 is CASSLGGGDEQYF.

The V and J genes are TRBV9 and TRBJ2-2; TCRdb picks TRBD1, but there is no DNA to check that call. The germline V gene has CDR1 SGDLS and CDR2 YYNGEE. The CDR3 runs to 16 residues. Here the CDR3 reads CASSAFGTGRAGELFF. Using reference TRBV9 and TRBJ2-2 for the parts outside the CDR3, the full variable domain is DSGVTQTPKHLITATGQRVTLRCSPRSGDLSVYWYQQSLDQGLQFLIQYYNGEERAKGNILERFSAQQFPDLHSELNLSSLELGDSALYFCASSAFGTGRAGELFFGEGSRLTVL.

The chain combines TRBV21-1 with TRBJ2-2; TCRdb gives TRBD1 as the D gene, but with no DNA this cannot be confirmed. TRBV21-1 counts as a pseudogene. This CDR3 spans 15 amino acids. CDR3 sequence reads: CASSKRGEPTGELFF.

The chain employs TRBV6-6 and TRBJ2-5. Germline CDR1 MNHNY, CDR2 SVGAGI (reference sequence). The CDR3 length is 13 residues. The chain's CDR3 is CASSYGQKETQYF.

The chain couples TRBV27 to TRBJ2-5. Looked up from germline, CDR1 is MNHEY and CDR2 is SMNVEV (reference sequence). This CDR3 has 13 residues. CDR3 residues: CASSSHPPQTQYF.

This sequence joins TRBV19 and TRBJ1-1; the D gene TCRdb calls, TRBD1, cannot be checked with no DNA. The CDR3 extends over 14 amino acids. Germline V gene sequence: CDR1 LNHDA, CDR2 SQIVND (reference sequence). CDR3 protein: CASSPRFGETEAFF.

The chain carries TRBV24-1 and TRBJ2-5; TCRdb lists TRBD1, though no DNA is available to test this call. Germline CDR1 and CDR2: KGHDR and SFDVKD. The CDR3 runs 12 residues. The CDR3 sequence: CATSGGQETQYF.

The chain is built from TRBV15 and TRBJ2-5; as DNA is missing, the TRBD1 call by TCRdb cannot be tested. The CDR3 spans 13 residues. Looked up from germline, CDR1 is LNHNV and CDR2 is YYDKDF (reference sequence). CDR3 in amino acids: CATSIDRVETQYF.

The gene calls are TRBV2 and TRBJ2-3; checking the TCRdb D call of TRBD2 is not possible without DNA. The CDR3 consists of 16 residues. Germline values: CDR1 SNHLY, CDR2 FYNNEI. CDR3 sequence reads: CASSDRTSGRTDTQYF.

V and J are TRBV20-1 and TRBJ1-4; TCRdb proposes TRBD1, but this gene call is untestable without DNA. The CDR3 consists of 16 residues. Looked up from germline, CDR1 is DFQATT and CDR2 is SNEGSKA (reference sequence). CDR3 in amino acids: CSAEPTPGQGNEKLFF.